Shown below are 27 T cell receptor beta chains from a single sample sequenced in a study of control samples from healthy donors and cancer patients. The method was immunoSEQ multiplex PCR; TCRdb's version includes in-frame clones alone and lacks a portion of them. The sample has about 69,000 clones, roughly 84% seen once. The source material was PBMCs. These receptors originate from a woman aged 45-65 years with lung cancer.

A few counts support this clone. V is TRBV6-2 or TRBV6-3 and J is TRBJ1-1; D is undetermined. The V end lost 0 bases, the J end lost 8 bases, and 25 bases lay between the germline ends. Germline V gene lookup returns CDR1 MNHEY and CDR2 SVGEGT. The CDR3 runs 18 residues. CDR3 sequence reads: CASSYSPIVSGSHGEAFF. The CDR3, as DNA: TGTGCCAGCAGTTACTCTCCCATCGTGTCCGGCTCTCACGGGGAAGCTTTCTTT.

This clone was seen a single time. The V and J genes are TRBV7-6 and TRBJ2-1; possible D gene TRBD2, 7 bases. Germline CDR1 is SGHVS and CDR2 is FNYEAQ. Trimming took off 0 bases at V and 0 bases at J, with 18 bases between the two ends. The CDR3 contains 19 residues. CDR3 nucleotides: TGTGCCAGCAGCTTAGCGAAGGGCGGGGGCGGAAGCTCCTACAATGAGCAGTTCTTC. Protein product: CASSLAKGGGGSSYNEQFF. Based on the CDR3 plus reference TRBV7-6 and TRBJ2-1, the full variable domain is GAGVSQSPRYKVTKRGQDVALRCDPISGHVSLYWYRQALGQGPEFLTYFNYEAQQDKSGLPNDRFSAERPEGSISTLTIQRTEQRDSAMYRCASSLAKGGGGSSYNEQFFGPGTRLTVL.

This chain connects TRBV6-5 to TRBJ1-2; 7 positions match TRBD1. The junction had 10 bases not matched to a gene; V was cut back by 6 bases and J by 3 bases. In germline, CDR1 is MNHEY, CDR2 SVGAGI. The CDR3 is 15 amino acids. CDR3 in amino acids: CASRLYRGVDYGYTF. CDR3 DNA sequence: TGTGCCAGCAGGCTATACAGGGGAGTGGACTATGGCTACACCTTC.

This chain connects TRBV18 to TRBJ1-5, with D tentatively TRBD1 (5 bases). This CDR3 spans 15 amino acids. Trimming left V 2 bases short and J 3 bases short, with 11 bases between. Germline values: CDR1 KGHSH, CDR2 LQKENI. CDR3 sequence: CASSPSGIINQPQHF. DNA for the CDR3: TGTGCCAGCTCACCATCAGGGATCATCAATCAGCCCCAGCATTTT. The full variable domain, with the rest looked up from reference TRBV18 and TRBJ1-5, is NAGVMQNPRHLVRRRGQEARLRCSPMKGHSHVYWYRQLPEEGLKFMVYLQKENIIDESGMPKERFSAEFPKEGPSILRIQQVVRGDSAAYFCASSPSGIINQPQHFGDGTRLSIL.

The V call is TRBV23-1, the J call TRBJ2-7; TRBD1 aligns across 7 bases. TRBV23-1 carries the ORF label, with uncertain function. The CDR3 sequence is 17 residues long. V shed 5 bases and J 3 bases; nucleotides not matched to a gene: 16. Here the CDR3 reads CASSSQVTGFVGYEQYF. The CDR3 nucleotides are TGCGCCAGCAGTTCGCAAGTGACAGGGTTTGTCGGCTACGAGCAGTACTTC.

This sequence joins TRBV3-1 (or the pseudogene TRBV3-2) and TRBJ2-5; no reliable D call. CDR1 is LGHDT, CDR2 YNNKEL, per germline (reference sequence). CDR3 length equals 13 residues. The V gene lost 7 bases and the J gene lost 2 bases, with 11 bases spanning the gap. The CDR3 DNA is TGTGCCAGCACAGTCAGGCGGCAAGAGACCCAGTACTTC. It encodes CASTVRRQETQYF.

V gene TRBV7-2 combines with J gene TRBJ1-2, with D uncertain. The CDR3 spans 14 residues. Germline-derived CDR1 and CDR2 are SGHTA and FQGNSA. Trimming stripped 5 bases from V and 8 bases from J, with 18 bases between. CDR3 sequence (DNA): TGTGCCAGCAGCCCCCGGAGCTCCGAAGGCGGCTACACCTTC. Encoded protein: CASSPRSSEGGYTF.

This chain connects TRBV24-1 to TRBJ2-5; D is possibly TRBD2 (5 bases). V shed 2 bases and J shed 5 bases, with 8 bases lying between them. This CDR3 has 13 residues. The germline CDR1 and CDR2 sequences are KGHDR and SFDVKD. The CDR3 sequence is CATSDSGWETQYF. The CDR3 region has the DNA TGTGCCACCAGTGATTCGGGGTGGGAGACCCAGTACTTC.

The rearrangement uses TRBV24-1 and TRBJ2-1; TRBD1 matches 10 bases. The CDR3 runs to 17 residues. The germline CDR1 and CDR2 sequences are KGHDR and SFDVKD. Germline trimming cut 0 bases from V and 9 bases from J; bases unmatched to any gene: 10. CDR3 bases: TGTGCCACCAGTGATTTGCAAGGGACAGGGGATCGTGGTGAGCAGTTCTTC. Protein product: CATSDLQGTGDRGEQFF.

CDR3 sequence (DNA): TGCGCCAGCAGCCCGGACAGGAGCTCTGGAAACACCATATATTTT. Translation: CASSPDRSSGNTIYF. The V and J genes are TRBV4-1 and TRBJ1-3; 7 bases line up with TRBD1. The CDR3 length is 15 residues. J gave up 0 bases and V 4 bases, and 3 bases lay outside the gene matches. Looked up from germline, CDR1 is MGHRA and CDR2 is YSYEKL.

The V gene is TRBV7-3, the J gene TRBJ2-1; D might be TRBD1 (6 bases). CDR3 length: 15 amino acids. From germline, CDR1 is SGHTA and CDR2 FQGTGA. The V end was cut by 3 bases, the J end by 3 bases, with 12 bases between. This chain's CDR3 is CASSFMAGDYNEQFF. Written as DNA, the CDR3 is TGTGCCAGCAGCTTCATGGCAGGGGACTACAATGAGCAGTTCTTC. Drawing the rest from reference TRBV7-3 and TRBJ2-1, the complete variable domain is GAGVSQTPSNKVTEKGKYVELRCDPISGHTALYWYRQSLGQGPEFLIYFQGTGAADDSGLPNDRFFAVRPEGSVSTLKIQRTERGDSAVYLCASSFMAGDYNEQFFGPGTRLTVL.

The chain links TRBV18 to TRBJ1-4; 7 nucleotides agree with TRBD1. This CDR3 comprises 15 residues. The V and J ends lost 2 bases and 3 bases, in that order; junction bases with no gene match: 3. Germline V lookup: CDR1 KGHSH, CDR2 LQKENI. The CDR3: CASSPDRVANEKLFF. CDR3 DNA sequence: TGTGCCAGCTCACCAGACAGGGTGGCTAATGAAAAACTGTTTTTT.

The chain links TRBV6-2 or TRBV6-3 to TRBJ2-7; D might be TRBD1 (5 bases). Germline loops: CDR1 MNHEY, CDR2 SVGEGT. The germline V and J ends were trimmed by 0 bases and 4 bases, with 10 bases remaining between them. This CDR3 spans 14 amino acids. As DNA, the CDR3 is TGTGCCAGCAGTTACTCGAGGCAGGGTTACGAGCAGTACTTC. It encodes CASSYSRQGYEQYF.

The chain carries TRBV6-2 or TRBV6-3 and TRBJ2-2; D gene ambiguous. This CDR3 has 16 residues. CDR1 is MNHEY, CDR2 SVGEGT, per germline. V dropped 2 bases and J dropped 0 bases, with 10 bases sitting between them. This CDR3 reads CASSYKGPTNTGELFF. In DNA, the CDR3 is TGTGCCAGCAGTTACAAAGGGCCTACGAACACCGGGGAGCTGTTTTTT.

This clone was seen a single time. This chain connects TRBV20-1 to TRBJ1-2; D ambiguous. V was pared by 4 bases and J by 8 bases, with 8 bases between. The length of the CDR3 is 10 residues. Looked up from germline, CDR1 is DFQATT and CDR2 is SNEGSKA (reference sequence). CDR3 amino acids: CSAIGHGYTF. Written as DNA, the CDR3 is TGCAGTGCTATCGGGCACGGCTACACCTTC.

The rearrangement uses TRBV7-2 and TRBJ1-4; 7 nucleotides align to TRBD1. Looked up from germline, CDR1 is SGHTA and CDR2 is FQGNSA. The CDR3 loop spans 16 amino acids. The V gene end was trimmed by 4 bases and the J gene end by 6 bases; junction bases not matched to a gene: 11. CDR3 region: CASSSNRQGNYEKLFF. The CDR3 DNA follows: TGTGCCAGCAGCTCAAATCGACAGGGTAATTATGAAAAACTGTTTTTT.

The rearrangement links TRBV27 to TRBJ1-2, with TRBD1 as a possible D gene (5 bases). The CDR3 runs to 17 residues. Germline lookup yields CDR1 MNHEY and CDR2 SMNVEV (reference sequence). V was clipped by 5 bases and J by 3 bases, with 22 bases between them. The CDR3 nucleotides read TGTGCCAGCAGTGCCAAGACGGCAGGGCATCGGTACTATGGCTACACCTTC. Residues: CASSAKTAGHRYYGYTF.

This clone occurred once. The V and J genes are TRBV6-2 or TRBV6-3 and TRBJ2-3, with TRBD2 as a possible D gene (6 bases). The CDR3 runs to 17 residues. Trimming removed 6 bases from V and 9 bases from J, with 28 bases in between. Germline CDR1 is MNHEY and CDR2 is SVGEGT. Here the CDR3 DNA reads TGTGCCAGCAGCCTCTCGGGACTTGACACTTTTGAAGAGACGCAGTATTTT. Translation: CASSLSGLDTFEETQYF.

For the CDR3, the DNA is TGTGCCAGCAGTTCCCTCTCCGATTTAGAAGCTTTCTTT. Its translation: CASSSLSDLEAFF. The rearrangement uses TRBV12-3 or TRBV12-4 and TRBJ1-1; unclear D gene. CDR3 length: 13 amino acids. V was cut by 4 bases and J by 8 bases, with 14 bases left in between.

The chain uses TRBV11-2 and TRBJ1-3; no definite D call. Germline V gives CDR1 SGHAT, CDR2 FQNNGV. V lost 5 bases to trimming and J lost 4 bases, with 9 bases between them. The CDR3 runs 13 residues. The CDR3 nucleotides are TGTGCCAGCAGCCGTATACAGGGAAACACCATATATTTT. It is translated as CASSRIQGNTIYF.

The chain is built from TRBV5-8 and TRBJ2-7; either TRBD1 or TRBD2 may supply D (5 bases each). This CDR3 is built from 17 residues. Between the trimmed V and J ends, which lost 3 bases and 5 bases, there was a span of 24 bases. The V gene's germline CDR1 is SGHTS and CDR2 YDEGEE. CDR3 loop: CASSYSTGTAVFNEQYF. Written as DNA, the CDR3 is TGTGCCAGCAGCTACTCCACCGGGACCGCCGTATTCAACGAGCAGTACTTC.

CDR3 in amino acids: CASSLAWGEAFF. The CDR3 DNA reads as TGTGCCAGCAGCTTAGCGTGGGGAGAAGCTTTCTTT. This rearrangement joins TRBV7-2 to TRBJ1-1, with unresolved D. This CDR3 has 12 residues. V was trimmed by 0 bases and J by 8 bases, leaving 7 bases between them. CDR1 SGHTA and CDR2 FQGNSA come from the germline V gene.

This rearrangement joins TRBV5-1 to TRBJ1-1, with D unresolved. This CDR3 region has 14 residues. V was trimmed by 4 bases and J by 1 base, leaving 11 bases between them. Germline V CDR1 and CDR2: SGHRS, YFSETQ. The CDR3 protein is CASSQDGKNTEAFF. The CDR3 DNA sequence: TGCGCCAGCAGCCAGGACGGAAAGAACACTGAAGCTTTCTTT.

V is TRBV7-3 and J is TRBJ2-2; TRBD2 matches at 16 bases. With V trimmed by 2 bases and J by 3 bases, 9 bases remained unmatched. This CDR3 has 20 amino acids. From germline, CDR1 is SGHTA and CDR2 FQGTGA. Here the CDR3 DNA reads TGTGCCAGCAGCTTAGCCGGGACTAGCGGGGGGGCCTACGACACCGGGGAGCTGTTTTTT. It translates to CASSLAGTSGGAYDTGELFF.

This rearrangement joins TRBV18 to TRBJ2-6; D is unclear. With 2 bases removed from V and 8 bases from J, the gap between germline ends came to 10 bases. The V gene's germline CDR1 is KGHSH and CDR2 LQKENI. CDR3 size: 14 residues. The CDR3 coding sequence is TGTGCCAGCTCACCAGAAACAGCGACCAACGTCCTGACTTTC. Its translation: CASSPETATNVLTF. Filled out from reference TRBV18 and TRBJ2-6, the complete variable domain reads NAGVMQNPRHLVRRRGQEARLRCSPMKGHSHVYWYRQLPEEGLKFMVYLQKENIIDESGMPKERFSAEFPKEGPSILRIQQVVRGDSAAYFCASSPETATNVLTFGAGSRLTVL.

This chain links TRBV30 with TRBJ1-2; no firm D call. The CDR3 sequence is 12 residues long. The germline V and J ends were trimmed by 1 base and 7 bases, with 10 bases remaining between them. The germline CDR1 and CDR2 sequences are GTSNPN and SVGIG (reference sequence). CDR3 residues: CAWSGFSGGYTF. The CDR3 region has the DNA TGTGCCTGGAGTGGATTTTCGGGTGGCTACACCTTC.

The CDR3 loop reads CASSLGTTSGYTF. Written as DNA, the CDR3 is TGTGCCAGCAGCTTAGGAACTACTTCGGGCTACACCTTC. V and J are TRBV7-3 and TRBJ1-2, with D unresolved. The CDR3 runs to 13 residues. V was pared by 2 bases and J by 8 bases, with 12 bases between. Germline V lookup: CDR1 SGHTA, CDR2 FQGTGA.